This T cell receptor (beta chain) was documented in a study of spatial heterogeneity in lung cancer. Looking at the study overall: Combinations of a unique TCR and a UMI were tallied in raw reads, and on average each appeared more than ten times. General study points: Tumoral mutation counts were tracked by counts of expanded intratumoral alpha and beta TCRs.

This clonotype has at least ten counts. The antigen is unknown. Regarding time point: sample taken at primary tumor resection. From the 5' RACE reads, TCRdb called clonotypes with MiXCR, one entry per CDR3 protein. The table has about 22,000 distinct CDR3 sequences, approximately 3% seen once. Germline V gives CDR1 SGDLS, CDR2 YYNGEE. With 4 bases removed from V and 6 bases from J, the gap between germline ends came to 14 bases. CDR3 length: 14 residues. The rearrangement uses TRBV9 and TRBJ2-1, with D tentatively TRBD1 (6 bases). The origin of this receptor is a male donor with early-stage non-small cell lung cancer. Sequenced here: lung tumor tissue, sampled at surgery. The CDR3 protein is CASSPRGMRNEQFF. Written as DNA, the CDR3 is TGTGCCAGCAGCCCCAGGGGTATGCGCAATGAGCAGTTCTTC. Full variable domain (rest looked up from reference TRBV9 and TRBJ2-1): DSGVTQTPKHLITATGQRVTLRCSPRSGDLSVYWYQQSLDQGLQFLIQYYNGEERAKGNILERFSAQQFPDLHSELNLSSLELGDSALYFCASSPRGMRNEQFFGPGTRLTVL.